These T cell receptor beta chains were read from a single sample in a study of blood T cell repertoires in COVID-19. Sequencing was performed with immunoSEQ multiplex PCR; in TCRdb, only in-frame clones are kept and a portion is missing. The sample carries roughly 230,000 clones, approximately 84% recorded once. The material sequenced was PBMCs or T cells enriched from blood (not recorded which). Receptors were obtained from a man aged 50 or older who had recovered from COVID-19. CDR3s include the opening cysteine and the closing phenylalanine or tryptophan. Each record gives: clone size, D gene, V gene, J gene, CDR3 DNA, CDR3 protein. D genes are given only for firm matches. Size is stated for part of the rows, as once, few or many counts, or as a class when the clone is expanded.

>.|.|TRBV25-1|TRBJ1-4
TGTGCCAGCAGTGAATATCGGGGAGGGACATTCGGTGAAAAACTGTTTTTT
CASSEYRGGTFGEKLFF
>.|TRBD2|TRBV7-9|TRBJ2-1
TGTGCCAGCAGCTTAGCGACGGGAGGGCTCCGGGAGCAGTTCTTC
CASSLATGGLREQFF
>once|.|TRBV18|TRBJ1-2
TGTGCCAGCTCAGCTCGGGGGGGCCCCTATGGCTACACCTTC
CASSARGGPYGYTF
>.|.|TRBV27|TRBJ2-5
TGTGCCAGCAGTTCTCCTAGGCGGGTAGGCCAAGAGACCCAGTACTTC
CASSSPRRVGQETQYF
>few|.|TRBV5-4|TRBJ1-4
TGTGCCAGCAGCCCAGACCTGGACAGCGAAAAACTGTTTTTT
CASSPDLDSEKLFF
>.|TRBD1|TRBV5-1|TRBJ1-6
TGCGCCAGCAGCGCCGGGGGGACAGGGGTTGGTTCACCCCTCCACTTT
CASSAGGTGVGSPLHF
>large|TRBD1|TRBV5-6|TRBJ2-7
TGTGCCAGCACCACGGGACAGGGCTCCTACGAGCAGTACTTC
CASTTGQGSYEQYF
>.|.|TRBV6-5|TRBJ2-3
TGTGCCAGCAAATTATCCGGACACTTCACAGATACGCAGTATTTT
CASKLSGHFTDTQYF
>.|.|TRBV18|TRBJ2-5
TGTGCCAGCTCACCACTCTCGTGGCAGGGTGAGACCCAGTACTTC
CASSPLSWQGETQYF
>.|.|TRBV6-1|TRBJ2-1
TGTGCCAGCAGTGAAGCCCTAGGGGGGGGGTTTCTTTACAATGAGCAGTTCTTC
CASSEALGGGFLYNEQFF
>few|.|TRBV4-1|TRBJ2-1
TGCGCCAGCAGCCAAGGGGAGCGGGCTTCGTACAATGAGCAGTTCTTC
CASSQGERASYNEQFF
>.|.|TRBV6-6|TRBJ1-2
TGTGCCAGCAGTTACCGGGTGAACTATGGCTACACCTTC
CASSYRVNYGYTF
>.|.|TRBV18|TRBJ2-7
TGTGCCAGCTCACCCAGACAGGACTTCGCCGAGCAGTACTTC
CASSPRQDFAEQYF